This T cell receptor (beta chain) was found in a study of cytomegalovirus exposure and HLA in healthy donors. Trimming took 4 bases from V and 3 from J; bases not matched to a gene: 8. Germline-derived CDR1 and CDR2 are MRHNA and SNTAGT. CDR3 size: 16 residues. Repertoires were generated with immunoSEQ multiplex PCR, while TCRdb's copy carries only in-frame clones and drops some. The sample gives 250,000 to 350,000 clones, roughly 90% of which show up once; over 0.85% is in the top ten. Sequencing was performed on PBMCs. The chain combines TRBV6-4 with TRBJ2-1; 8 nucleotides match TRBD2. The TCR was taken from a woman under 30 in good health and CMV-seronegative. The CDR3 region has the DNA TGTGCCAGCAGTGTGTCACCGACTAGCGACTACAATGAGCAGTTCTTC. It yields the protein CASSVSPTSDYNEQFF.